The T cell receptor (beta chain) under discussion was sequenced for a study of cytomegalovirus exposure and HLA in healthy donors. A note on this clone: Its antigen remains unidentified.

The V gene's germline CDR1 is SGHRS and CDR2 YFSETQ. This CDR3 comprises 17 residues. The V gene end was trimmed by 7 bases and the J gene end by 0 bases; junction bases not matched to a gene: 10. General study results and limits: The study had only CMV serostatus as immune exposure information. The presence/absence work took it that sequencing depth was about the same across donors. A later analysis linked about 17,000 TCR beta sequences to HLA alleles at 0.05 false discovery rate.

The study ran its PCR with 60 Vbeta and 13 Jbeta primers. Libraries were prepared by immunoSEQ multiplex PCR; TCRdb keeps only in-frame clonotypes and omits some of them. The sample has more than 50,000 clones, about three quarters seen once. Sequenced material: PBMCs. This TCR was sampled from a female donor in good health and CMV-seronegative. J is TRBJ2-3 and V is TRBV5-1, with 11 bases that match TRBD2. In DNA, the CDR3 is TGCGCCAGCCATCTACTAGCGGGGGAGCCAAGCACAGATACGCAGTATTTT. It yields the protein CASHLLAGEPSTDTQYF.